This T cell receptor beta chain was obtained from a study of brain metastases from non-small cell lung cancer. Whole-study findings and limits: Brain metastases had lower T-cell infiltration than primary tumors. In 50% to 80% of brain metastases, T-cell clones were expanded compared with matched primary tumors. TCR repertoires overlapped largely between brain metastases and matched primaries.

The CDR3 extends over 15 amino acids. CDR1 is SEHNR, CDR2 FQNEAQ, per germline (reference sequence). Trimming shortened V by 5 bases and J by 4 bases, and 17 bases separated the two germline ends. This clone was detected once. Its specificity is not known. Some clones are missing from TCRdb's copy, which holds only in-frame ones; the method was immunoSEQ multiplex PCR. The sample shows some 4,500 clones, about 88% of them seen only once. The chain joins TRBV7-9 to TRBJ1-2; D is unresolved. Sequencing used tissue from a brain metastasis. The sequence came from a donor aged 40 or over with non-small cell lung cancer. The CDR3 DNA is TGTGCCAGCAGCCAGGATGCCAGTGAGCTCTATGGCTACACCTTC. It translates to CASSQDASELYGYTF.